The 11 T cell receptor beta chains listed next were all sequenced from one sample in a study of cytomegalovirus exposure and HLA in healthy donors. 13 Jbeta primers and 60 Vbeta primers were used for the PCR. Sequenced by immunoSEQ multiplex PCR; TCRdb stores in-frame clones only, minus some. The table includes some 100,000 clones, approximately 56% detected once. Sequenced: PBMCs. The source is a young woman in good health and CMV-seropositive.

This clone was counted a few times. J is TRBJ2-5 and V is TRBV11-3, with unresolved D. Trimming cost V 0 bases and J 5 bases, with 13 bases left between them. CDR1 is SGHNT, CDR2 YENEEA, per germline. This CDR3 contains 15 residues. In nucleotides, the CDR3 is TGTGCCAGCAGCTTAGATCTTGTGGGCCGGGAGACCCAGTACTTC. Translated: CASSLDLVGRETQYF.

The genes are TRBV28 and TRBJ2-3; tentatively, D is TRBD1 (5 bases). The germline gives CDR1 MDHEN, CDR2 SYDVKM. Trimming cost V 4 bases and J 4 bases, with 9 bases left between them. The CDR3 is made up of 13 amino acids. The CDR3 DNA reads TGTGCCAGCAGTTCCAGGGTACCAGATACGCAGTATTTT. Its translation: CASSSRVPDTQYF.

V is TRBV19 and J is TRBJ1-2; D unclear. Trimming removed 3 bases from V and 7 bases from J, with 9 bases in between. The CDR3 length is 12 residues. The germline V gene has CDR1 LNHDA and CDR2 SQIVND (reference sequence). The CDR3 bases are TGTGCCAGTAGTATCTCAGTTCGTGGCTACACCTTC. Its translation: CASSISVRGYTF.

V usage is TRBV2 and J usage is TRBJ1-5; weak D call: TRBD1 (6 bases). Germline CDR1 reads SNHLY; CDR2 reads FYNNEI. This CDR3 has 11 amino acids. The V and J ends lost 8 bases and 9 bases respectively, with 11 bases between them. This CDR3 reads CASQKGGPQHF. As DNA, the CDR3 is TGTGCCAGCCAGAAAGGGGGGCCCCAGCATTTT.

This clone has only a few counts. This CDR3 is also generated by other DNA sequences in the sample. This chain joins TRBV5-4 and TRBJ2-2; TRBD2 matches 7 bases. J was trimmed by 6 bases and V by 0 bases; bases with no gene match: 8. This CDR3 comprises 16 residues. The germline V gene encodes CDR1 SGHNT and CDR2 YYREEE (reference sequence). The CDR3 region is CASSLASGGGSGELFF. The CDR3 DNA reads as TGTGCCAGCAGCTTGGCCAGTGGGGGGGGGTCCGGGGAGCTGTTTTTT. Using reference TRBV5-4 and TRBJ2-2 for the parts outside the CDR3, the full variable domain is ETGVTQSPTHLIKTRGQQVTLRCSSQSGHNTVSWYQQALGQGPQFIFQYYREEENGRGNFPPRFSGLQFPNYSSELNVNALELDDSALYLCASSLASGGGSGELFFGEGSRLTVL.

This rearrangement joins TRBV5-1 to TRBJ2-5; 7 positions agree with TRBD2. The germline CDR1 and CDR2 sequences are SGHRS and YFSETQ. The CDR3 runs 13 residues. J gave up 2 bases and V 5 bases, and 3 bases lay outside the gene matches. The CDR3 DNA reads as TGCGCCAGCAGGACTAGCAGTCAAGAGACCCAGTACTTC. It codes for CASRTSSQETQYF.

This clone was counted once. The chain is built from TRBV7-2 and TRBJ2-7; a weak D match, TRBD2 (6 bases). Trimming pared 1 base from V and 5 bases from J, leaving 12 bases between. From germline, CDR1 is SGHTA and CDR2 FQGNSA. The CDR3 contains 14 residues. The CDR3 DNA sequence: TGTGCCAGCAGCTTAGGGATTCGGAGGGACGAGCAGTACTTC. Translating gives CASSLGIRRDEQYF.

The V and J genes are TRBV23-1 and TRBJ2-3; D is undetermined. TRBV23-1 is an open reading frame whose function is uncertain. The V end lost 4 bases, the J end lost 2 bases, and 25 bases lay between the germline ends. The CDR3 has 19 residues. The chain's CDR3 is CASSLTPKTIPFHTDTQYF. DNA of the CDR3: TGCGCCAGCAGTCTTACGCCAAAGACAATACCGTTCCACACAGATACGCAGTATTTT.

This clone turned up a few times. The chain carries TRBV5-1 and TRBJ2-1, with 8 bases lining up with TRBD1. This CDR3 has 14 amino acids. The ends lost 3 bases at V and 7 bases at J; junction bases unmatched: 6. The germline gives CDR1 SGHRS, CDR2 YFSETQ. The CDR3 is CASSSGTGGNEQFF. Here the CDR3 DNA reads TGCGCCAGCAGCTCAGGGACAGGAGGGAATGAGCAGTTCTTC.

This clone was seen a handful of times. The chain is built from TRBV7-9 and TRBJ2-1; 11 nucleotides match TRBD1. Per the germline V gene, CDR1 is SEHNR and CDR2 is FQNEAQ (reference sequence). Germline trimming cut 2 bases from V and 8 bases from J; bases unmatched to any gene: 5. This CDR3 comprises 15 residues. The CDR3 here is CASSLTGQGGDEQFF. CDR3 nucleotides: TGTGCCAGCAGCTTAACGGGACAGGGGGGGGATGAGCAGTTCTTC.

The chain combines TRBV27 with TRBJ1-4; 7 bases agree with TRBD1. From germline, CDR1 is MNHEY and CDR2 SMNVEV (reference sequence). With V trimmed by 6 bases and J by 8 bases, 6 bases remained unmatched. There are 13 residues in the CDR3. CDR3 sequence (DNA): TGTGCCAGCAGACGACAGGGAAGCGAAAAACTGTTTTTT. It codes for CASRRQGSEKLFF.